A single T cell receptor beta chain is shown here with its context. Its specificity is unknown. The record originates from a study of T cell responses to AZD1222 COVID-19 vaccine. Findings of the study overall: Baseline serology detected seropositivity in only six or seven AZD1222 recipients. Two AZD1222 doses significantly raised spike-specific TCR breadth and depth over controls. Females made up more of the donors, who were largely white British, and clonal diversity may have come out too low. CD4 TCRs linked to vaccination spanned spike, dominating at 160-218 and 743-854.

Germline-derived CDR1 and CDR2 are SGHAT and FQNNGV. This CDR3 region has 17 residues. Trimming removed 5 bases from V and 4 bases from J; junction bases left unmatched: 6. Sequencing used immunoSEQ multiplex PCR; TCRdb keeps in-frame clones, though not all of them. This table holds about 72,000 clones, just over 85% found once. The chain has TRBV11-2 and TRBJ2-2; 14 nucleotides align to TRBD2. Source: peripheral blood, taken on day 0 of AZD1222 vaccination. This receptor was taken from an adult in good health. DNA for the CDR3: TGTGCCAGCAGCAAGACTAGCGGGAGGGCTAGCACCGGGGAGCTGTTTTTT. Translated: CASSKTSGRASTGELFF. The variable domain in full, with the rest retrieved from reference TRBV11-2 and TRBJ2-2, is EAGVAQSPRYKIIEKRQSVAFWCNPISGHATLYWYQQILGQGPKLLIQFQNNGVVDDSQLPKDRFSAERLKGVDSTLKIQPAKLEDSAVYLCASSKTSGRASTGELFFGEGSRLTVL.